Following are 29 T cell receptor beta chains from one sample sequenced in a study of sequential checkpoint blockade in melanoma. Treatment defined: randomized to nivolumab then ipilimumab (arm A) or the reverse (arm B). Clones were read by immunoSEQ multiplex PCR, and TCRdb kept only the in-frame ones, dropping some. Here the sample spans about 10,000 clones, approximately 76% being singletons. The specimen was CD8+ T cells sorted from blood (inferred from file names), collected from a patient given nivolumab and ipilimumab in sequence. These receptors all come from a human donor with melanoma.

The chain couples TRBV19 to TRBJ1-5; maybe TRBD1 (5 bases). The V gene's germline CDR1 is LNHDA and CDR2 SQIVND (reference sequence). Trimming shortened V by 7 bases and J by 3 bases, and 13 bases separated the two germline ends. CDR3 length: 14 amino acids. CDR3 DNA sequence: TGTGCCAGTACCACGGGACTCTTCAATCAGCCCCAGCATTTT. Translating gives CASTTGLFNQPQHF.

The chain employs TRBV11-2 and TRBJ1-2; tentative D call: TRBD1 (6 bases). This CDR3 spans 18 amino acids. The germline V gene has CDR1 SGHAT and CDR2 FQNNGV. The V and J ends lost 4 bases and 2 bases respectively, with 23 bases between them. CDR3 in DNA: TGTGCCAGCAGCTCTTCCCCCGTGGACAGCCGGTCGAACTATGGCTACACCTTC. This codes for CASSSSPVDSRSNYGYTF.

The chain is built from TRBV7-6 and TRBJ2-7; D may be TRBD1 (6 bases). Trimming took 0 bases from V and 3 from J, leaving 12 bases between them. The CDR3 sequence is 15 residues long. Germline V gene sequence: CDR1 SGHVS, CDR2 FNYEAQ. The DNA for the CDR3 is TGTGCCAGCAGCTTAGCCCAGGGGTCCAACTACGAGCAGTACTTC. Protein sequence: CASSLAQGSNYEQYF.

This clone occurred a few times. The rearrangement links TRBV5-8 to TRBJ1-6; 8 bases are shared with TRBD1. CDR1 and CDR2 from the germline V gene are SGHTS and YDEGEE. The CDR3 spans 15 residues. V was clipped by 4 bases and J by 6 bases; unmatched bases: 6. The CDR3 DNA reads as TGTGCCAGCAGCGTCAGGGGGCTTGGTAATTCACCCCTCCACTTT. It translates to CASSVRGLGNSPLHF. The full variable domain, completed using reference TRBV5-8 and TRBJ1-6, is EAGVTQSPTHLIKTRGQQATLRCSPISGHTSVYWYQQALGLGLQFLLWYDEGEERNRGNFPPRFSGRQFPNYSSELNVNALELEDSALYLCASSVRGLGNSPLHFGNGTRLTVT.

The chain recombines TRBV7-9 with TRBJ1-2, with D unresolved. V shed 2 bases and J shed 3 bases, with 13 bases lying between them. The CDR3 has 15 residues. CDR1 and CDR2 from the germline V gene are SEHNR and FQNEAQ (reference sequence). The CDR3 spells CASSLLQLSYYGYTF. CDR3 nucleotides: TGTGCCAGCAGCTTATTACAGCTAAGTTACTATGGCTACACCTTC.

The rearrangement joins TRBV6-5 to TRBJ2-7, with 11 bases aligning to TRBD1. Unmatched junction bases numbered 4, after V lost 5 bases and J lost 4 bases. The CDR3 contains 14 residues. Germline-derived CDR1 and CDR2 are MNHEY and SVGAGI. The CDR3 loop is CASSPGQGAYEQYF. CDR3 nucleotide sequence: TGTGCCAGCAGTCCCGGACAGGGGGCTTACGAGCAGTACTTC.

For the CDR3, the DNA is TGTGCCAGCAGCTTGGGCCGGGACAGCTATGGCTACACCTTC. Translating gives CASSLGRDSYGYTF. The rearrangement links TRBV5-8 to TRBJ1-2, with 7 nucleotides matching TRBD1. This CDR3 is 14 amino acids long. Germline CDR1 and CDR2: SGHTS and YDEGEE. Losses at the gene ends were 0 bases for V and 4 bases for J; bases not matched to a gene: 3.

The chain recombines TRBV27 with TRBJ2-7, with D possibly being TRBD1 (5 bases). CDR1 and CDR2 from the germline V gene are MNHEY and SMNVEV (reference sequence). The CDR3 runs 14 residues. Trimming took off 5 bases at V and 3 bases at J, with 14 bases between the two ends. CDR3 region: CASSPDTGFYEQYF. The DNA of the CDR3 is TGTGCCAGCAGTCCCGACACAGGATTCTACGAGCAGTACTTC.

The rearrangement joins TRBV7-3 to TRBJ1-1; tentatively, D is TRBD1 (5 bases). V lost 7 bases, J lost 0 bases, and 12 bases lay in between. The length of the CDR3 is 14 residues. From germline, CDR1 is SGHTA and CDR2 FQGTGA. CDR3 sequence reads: CASKTDGLNTEAFF. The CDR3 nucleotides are TGTGCCAGCAAGACAGACGGATTGAACACTGAAGCTTTCTTT.

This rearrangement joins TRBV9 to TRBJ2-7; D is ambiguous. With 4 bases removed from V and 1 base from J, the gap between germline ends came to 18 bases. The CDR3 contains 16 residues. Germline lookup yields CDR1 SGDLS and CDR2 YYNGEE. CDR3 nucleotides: TGTGCCAGCAGCCCACGGGTTAGTACTGATTCCTACGAGCAGTACTTC. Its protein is CASSPRVSTDSYEQYF.

DNA of the CDR3: TGTGCCAGCAGCGACGCGCTCCTCCAGGGTCACTATGGCTACACCTTC. This codes for CASSDALLQGHYGYTF. V is TRBV7-6 and J is TRBJ1-2; D may be TRBD1 (5 bases). In germline, CDR1 is SGHVS, CDR2 FNYEAQ. Trimming took 5 bases from V and 3 from J, leaving 19 bases between them. This CDR3 region has 16 residues.

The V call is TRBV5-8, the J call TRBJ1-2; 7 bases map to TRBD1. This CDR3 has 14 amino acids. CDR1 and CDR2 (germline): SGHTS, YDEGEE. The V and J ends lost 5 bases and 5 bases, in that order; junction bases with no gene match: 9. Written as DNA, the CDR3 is TGTGCCAGCAGTCTCGACAGGGCAGAGTATGGCTACACCTTC. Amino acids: CASSLDRAEYGYTF.

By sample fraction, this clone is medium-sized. This chain's CDR3 is CASSQDGGYQPQHF. The DNA for the CDR3 is TGTGCCAGCAGCCAAGATGGAGGGTACCAGCCCCAGCATTTT. The chain links TRBV4-2 to TRBJ1-5; D remains unclear. The germline CDR1 and CDR2 sequences are LGHNA and YNFKEQ. Trimming left V 0 bases short and J 7 bases short, with 10 bases between. The CDR3 runs to 14 residues.

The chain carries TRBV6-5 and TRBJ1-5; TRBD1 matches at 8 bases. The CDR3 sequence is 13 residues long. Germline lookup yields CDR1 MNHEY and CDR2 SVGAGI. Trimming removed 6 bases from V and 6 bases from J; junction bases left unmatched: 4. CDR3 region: CASSIQGGQPQHF. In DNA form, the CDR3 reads TGTGCCAGCAGCATACAGGGGGGTCAGCCCCAGCATTTT.

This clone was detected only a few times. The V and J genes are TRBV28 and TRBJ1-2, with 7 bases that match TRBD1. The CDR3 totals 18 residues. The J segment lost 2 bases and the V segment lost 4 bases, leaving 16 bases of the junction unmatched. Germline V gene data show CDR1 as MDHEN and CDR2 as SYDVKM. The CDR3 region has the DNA TGTGCCAGCAGTTCTACCCCCGGACAGGCCGCTCCGAACTATGGCTACACCTTC. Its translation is CASSSTPGQAAPNYGYTF.

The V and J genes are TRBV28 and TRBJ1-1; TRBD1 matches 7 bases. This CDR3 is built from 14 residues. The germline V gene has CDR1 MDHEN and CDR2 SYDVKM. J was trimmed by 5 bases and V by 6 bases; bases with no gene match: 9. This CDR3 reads CASSLDRDVTEAFF. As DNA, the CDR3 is TGTGCCAGCAGCCTCGACAGGGACGTTACTGAAGCTTTCTTT.

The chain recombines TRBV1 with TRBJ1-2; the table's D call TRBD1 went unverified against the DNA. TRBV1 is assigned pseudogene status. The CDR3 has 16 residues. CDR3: CTSSQEEPAGEEGYTF. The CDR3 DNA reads TGCACCAGCAGCCAAGAAGAGCCGGCAGGCGAAGAGGGCTACACCTTC.

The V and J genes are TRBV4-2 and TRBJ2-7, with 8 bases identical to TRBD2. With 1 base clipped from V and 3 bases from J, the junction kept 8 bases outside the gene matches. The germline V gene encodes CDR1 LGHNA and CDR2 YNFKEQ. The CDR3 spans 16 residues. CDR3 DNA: TGTGCCAGCAGCCAAGTCGAACTAGCGGCAAACTACGAGCAGTACTTC. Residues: CASSQVELAANYEQYF.

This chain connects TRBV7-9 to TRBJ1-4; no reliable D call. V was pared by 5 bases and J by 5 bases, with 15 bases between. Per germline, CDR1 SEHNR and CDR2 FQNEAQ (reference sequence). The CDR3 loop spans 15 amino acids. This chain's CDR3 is CASSLPASVNEKLFF. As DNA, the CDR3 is TGTGCCAGCAGCCTACCCGCGTCGGTAAATGAAAAACTGTTTTTT.

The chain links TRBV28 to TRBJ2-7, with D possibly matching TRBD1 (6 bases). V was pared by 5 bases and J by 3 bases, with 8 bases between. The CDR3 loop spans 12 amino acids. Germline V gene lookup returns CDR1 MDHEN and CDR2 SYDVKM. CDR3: CASSVQGYEQYF. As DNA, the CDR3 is TGTGCCAGCAGTGTACAGGGCTACGAGCAGTACTTC.

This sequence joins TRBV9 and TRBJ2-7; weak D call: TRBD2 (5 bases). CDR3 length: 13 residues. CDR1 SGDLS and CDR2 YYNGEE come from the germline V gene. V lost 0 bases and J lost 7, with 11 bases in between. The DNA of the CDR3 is TGTGCCAGCAGCGTAGGAGGGTCGGGGGAGCAGTACTTC. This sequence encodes CASSVGGSGEQYF. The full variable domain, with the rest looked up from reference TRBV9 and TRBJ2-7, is DSGVTQTPKHLITATGQRVTLRCSPRSGDLSVYWYQQSLDQGLQFLIQYYNGEERAKGNILERFSAQQFPDLHSELNLSSLELGDSALYFCASSVGGSGEQYFGPGTRLTVT.

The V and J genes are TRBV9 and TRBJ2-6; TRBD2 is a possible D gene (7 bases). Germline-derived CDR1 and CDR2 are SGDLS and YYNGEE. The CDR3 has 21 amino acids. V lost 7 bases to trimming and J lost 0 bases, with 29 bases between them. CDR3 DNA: TGTGCCAGCGGGGGGAGGGCCAGGGGAAATCGAGACAACTCTGGGGCCAACGTCCTGACTTTC. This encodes CASGGRARGNRDNSGANVLTF.

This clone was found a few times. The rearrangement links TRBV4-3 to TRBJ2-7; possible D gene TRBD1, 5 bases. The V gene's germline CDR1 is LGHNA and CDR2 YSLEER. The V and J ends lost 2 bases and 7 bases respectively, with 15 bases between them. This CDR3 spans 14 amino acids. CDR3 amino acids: CASSQKTVSDEQYF. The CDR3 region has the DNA TGCGCCAGCAGCCAAAAGACAGTCTCGGATGAGCAGTACTTC.

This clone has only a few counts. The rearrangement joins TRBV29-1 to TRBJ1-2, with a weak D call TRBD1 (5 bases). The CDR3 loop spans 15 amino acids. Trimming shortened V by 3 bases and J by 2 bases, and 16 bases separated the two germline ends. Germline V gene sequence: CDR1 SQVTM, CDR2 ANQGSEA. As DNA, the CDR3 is TGCAGCGTTGAGTTCCTGCAGGGCCTAAACTATGGCTACACCTTC. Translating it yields CSVEFLQGLNYGYTF. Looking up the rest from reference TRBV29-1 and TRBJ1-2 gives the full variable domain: SAVISQKPSRDICQRGTSLTIQCQVDSQVTMMFWYRQQPGQSLTLIATANQGSEATYESGFVIDKFPISRPNLTFSTLTVSNMSPEDSSIYLCSVEFLQGLNYGYTFGSGTRLTVV.

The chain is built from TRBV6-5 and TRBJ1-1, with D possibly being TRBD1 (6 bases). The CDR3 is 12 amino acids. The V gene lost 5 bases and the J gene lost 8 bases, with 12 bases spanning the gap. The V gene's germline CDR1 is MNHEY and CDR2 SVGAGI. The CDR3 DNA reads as TGTGCCAGCAGTCGGACAGCCTCCGAAGCTTTCTTT. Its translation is CASSRTASEAFF.

For the CDR3, the DNA is TGCAGCGTTGAAAGCCGGGACAGCTCCTACGAGCAGTACTTC. Protein sequence: CSVESRDSSYEQYF. The chain carries TRBV29-1 and TRBJ2-7; TRBD1 agrees at 7 bases. The CDR3 has 14 amino acids. With 2 bases clipped from V and 0 bases from J, the junction kept 4 bases outside the gene matches. Germline CDR1 reads SQVTM; CDR2 reads ANQGSEA.

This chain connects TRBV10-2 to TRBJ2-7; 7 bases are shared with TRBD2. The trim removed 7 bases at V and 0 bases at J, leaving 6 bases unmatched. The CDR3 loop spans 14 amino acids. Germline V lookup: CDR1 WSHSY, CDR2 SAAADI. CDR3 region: CASTGREGSYEQYF. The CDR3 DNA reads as TGCGCCAGCACCGGAAGGGAGGGCTCCTACGAGCAGTACTTC.

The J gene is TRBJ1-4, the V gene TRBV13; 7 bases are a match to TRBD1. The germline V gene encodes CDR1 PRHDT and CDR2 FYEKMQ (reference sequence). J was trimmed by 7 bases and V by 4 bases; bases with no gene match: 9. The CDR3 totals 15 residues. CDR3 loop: CASSSIGTVSEKLFF. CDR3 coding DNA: TGTGCCAGCAGCTCCATAGGGACAGTTTCTGAAAAACTGTTTTTT.

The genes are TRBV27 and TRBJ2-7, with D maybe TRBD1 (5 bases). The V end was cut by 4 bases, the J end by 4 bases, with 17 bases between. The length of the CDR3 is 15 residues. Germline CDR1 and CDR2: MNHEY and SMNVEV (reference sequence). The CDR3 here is CASSSTGGQGYEQYF. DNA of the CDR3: TGTGCCAGCAGTTCAACAGGCGGCCAGGGTTACGAGCAGTACTTC.